The clone carrying this T cell receptor beta chain was detected only a few times. Its cognate antigen is unknown. The source of the sample is a study of beta chain features in type 1 diabetes. Study findings and constraints: Sampled from patients, naive, central memory and Treg TCRB repertoires appeared more similar than those sampled from healthy donors.

The whole isolated RNA underwent reverse transcription, so sequencing captured expressed TCRB transcripts. TCRdb keeps only in-frame clones here, not all; method: immunoSEQ multiplex PCR. This table holds around 180,000 clones, about 12% found once. Germline CDR1 reads SGHRS; CDR2 reads YFSETQ. The CDR3 has 14 residues. Between the trimmed V and J ends, which lost 4 bases and 2 bases, there was a span of 12 bases. Every donor had blood drawn once into heparin, approximately 110 mL on average. The sample taken for sequencing was central memory CD4+ T cells from blood. The chain uses TRBV5-1 and TRBJ1-1; D is undetermined. The sequence was obtained from a woman aged 18-30 years in good health. The CDR3 sequence is CASSPSGSNTEAFF. CDR3 nucleotide sequence: TGCGCCAGCAGCCCCAGTGGGAGCAACACTGAAGCTTTCTTT.